Listed below are T cell receptor beta chains from one sample, sequenced in a study of blood T cell repertoires in COVID-19. The method was immunoSEQ multiplex PCR; TCRdb's version includes in-frame clones alone and lacks a portion of them. The data hold roughly 240,000 clones, with roughly 86% observed a single time. Sequenced material: peripheral blood. Receptors originate from a woman aged 80 or over with COVID-19, enrolled during active disease. CDR3s include the opening cysteine and the closing phenylalanine or tryptophan. D genes are given only for firm matches. Clone size, where shown, is once, few, many, or a class for clones that have expanded.

clone_size j_call d_call v_call cdr3_aa cdr3_nt
- TRBJ1-2 - TRBV28 CASSFSEGSNYGYTF TGTGCCAGCAGTTTTTCGGAGGGGTCTAACTATGGCTACACCTTC
- TRBJ2-2 - TRBV5-1 CASQGTAGELFF TGCGCCTCCCAGGGAACGGCCGGGGAGCTGTTTTTT
- TRBJ1-1 - TRBV6-1 CASSEMVGGRSTEAFF TGTGCCAGCAGTGAAATGGTCGGGGGGCGTAGCACTGAAGCTTTCTTT
- TRBJ1-6 - TRBV28 CASSSGEVDNSPLHF TGTGCCAGCAGCTCCGGTGAAGTAGATAATTCACCCCTCCACTTT
- TRBJ1-1 TRBD1 TRBV5-1 CASSRGQENTEAFF TGCGCCAGCAGCCGGGGACAGGAGAACACTGAAGCTTTCTTT
- TRBJ1-6 TRBD1 TRBV28 CASRGTANSPLHF TGTGCCAGCCGAGGGACAGCGAACTCACCCCTCCACTTT
- TRBJ2-6 - TRBV7-3 CASSPGDPGANVLTF TGTGCCAGCAGCCCAGGGGACCCTGGGGCCAACGTCCTGACTTTC
- TRBJ1-4 TRBD1 TRBV3-1/TRBV3-2 CASTRQGWANEKLFF TGTGCCAGCACCCGACAGGGTTGGGCTAATGAAAAACTGTTTTTT
- TRBJ1-1 - TRBV28 CASTDTVTEAFF TGTGCCAGCACCGACACCGTGACTGAAGCTTTCTTT
- TRBJ2-1 - TRBV10-3 CASLGSSYNEQFF TGTGCCTCTTTGGGCTCCTCCTACAATGAGCAGTTCTTC
- TRBJ1-1 - TRBV6-5 CASSRPTLRDTEAFF TGTGCCAGCAGTCGCCCGACTTTGAGGGACACTGAAGCTTTCTTT
- TRBJ1-4 - TRBV10-1 CASSSNQANEKLFF TGCGCCAGTTCCTCAAACCAGGCTAATGAAAAACTGTTTTTT
- TRBJ2-5 TRBD1 TRBV5-1 CASSGDSRTQYF TGCGCCAGCAGCGGGGACAGTAGGACCCAGTACTTC
- TRBJ1-1 TRBD1 TRBV10-1 CASTSGTGDLGAFF TGCGCCAGCACCTCCGGGACAGGCGATTTGGGGGCTTTCTTT
- TRBJ1-5 - TRBV6-2/TRBV6-3 CASSYSTGGRDQPQHF TGTGCCAGCAGTTACTCGACCGGGGGGCGCGATCAGCCCCAGCATTTT
- TRBJ1-2 TRBD1 TRBV19 CATSDRGDYGYTF TGTGCCACTTCGGACAGGGGGGACTATGGCTACACCTTC
few TRBJ1-1 - TRBV6-5 CASSQGWTEAFF TGTGCCAGCAGTCAGGGGTGGACTGAAGCTTTCTTT
- TRBJ1-2 TRBD1 TRBV29-1 CSVEAPGQVYGYTF TGCAGCGTTGAAGCTCCGGGACAGGTCTATGGCTACACCTTC
- TRBJ2-4 - TRBV20-1 CSVKGGNIQYF TGCAGTGTAAAAGGAGGAAACATTCAGTACTTC
- TRBJ2-5 TRBD1 TRBV7-9 CASGIRGPETQYF TGTGCCAGCGGAATAAGGGGGCCTGAGACCCAGTACTTC
few TRBJ1-1 - TRBV15 CATSRDRVNTEAFF TGTGCCACCAGCAGAGACAGGGTAAACACTGAAGCTTTCTTT
many TRBJ1-5 - TRBV29-1 CSVTLSSGIRNQPQHF TGCAGCGTGACACTAAGCTCGGGGATACGCAATCAGCCCCAGCATTTT
once TRBJ2-2 TRBD1 TRBV27 CASRLDRGPGELFF TGTGCCAGCAGATTGGACAGGGGCCCCGGGGAGCTGTTTTTT
- TRBJ1-1 TRBD1 TRBV5-1 CASSTGGLTEAFF TGCGCCAGCAGCACAGGGGGCTTAACAGAAGCTTTCTTT
- TRBJ1-4 TRBD1 TRBV11-2 CASNIDRGREKLFF TGTGCCAGCAATATTGACAGGGGGCGCGAAAAACTGTTTTTT
- TRBJ1-6 TRBD1 TRBV6-1 CASSEHRGRGIDSPLHF TGTGCCAGCAGTGAACATAGGGGCAGGGGGATAGATTCACCCCTCCACTTT
- TRBJ2-5 TRBD2 TRBV10-1 CASSDERGGGQTQYF TGCGCCAGCAGTGACGAGCGGGGGGGCGGGCAGACCCAGTACTTC